This entry lists 13 T cell receptor beta chains sequenced from one sample in a study of PD-1 blockade in mismatch repair-deficient tumors. The protocol was immunoSEQ multiplex PCR, while the TCRdb copy is restricted to in-frame clones and leaves out a portion. The data hold some 19,000 clones, with roughly four fifths observed a single time. The sample in question was PBMCs, obtained 52 weeks after starting pembrolizumab. The receptors stem from an adult with mismatch repair-deficient cancer.

This chain uses TRBV30 with TRBJ1-5, with 7 bases matching TRBD1. The length of the CDR3 is 14 residues. Germline V gene sequence: CDR1 GTSNPN, CDR2 SVGIG (reference sequence). The V and J ends lost 0 bases and 5 bases, in that order; junction bases with no gene match: 4. The CDR3 is CAWSVLGGHQPQHF. In DNA, the CDR3 is TGTGCCTGGAGTGTACTAGGGGGCCATCAGCCCCAGCATTTT.

For the CDR3, the DNA is TGTGCCAGCAGTTTATTTCTCTTGAGGGAATCGAACTATGGCTACACCTTC. Translation gives CASSLFLLRESNYGYTF. The chain couples TRBV28 to TRBJ1-2, with D uncertain. Trimming removed 1 base at V and 2 bases at J, with 17 bases between. The CDR3 runs to 17 residues. Germline V lookup: CDR1 MDHEN, CDR2 SYDVKM.

As DNA, the CDR3 is TGTGCCAGTAGTCCCGGGACTAGCGGGAGGACCTACGAGCAGTACTTC. It encodes CASSPGTSGRTYEQYF. The chain employs TRBV19 and TRBJ2-7, with 15 bases identical to TRBD2. The CDR3 extends over 16 amino acids. V shed 5 bases and J 2 bases; nucleotides not matched to a gene: 4. Per the germline V gene, CDR1 is LNHDA and CDR2 is SQIVND (reference sequence).

This chain uses TRBV18 with TRBJ1-1; the D gene is possibly TRBD1 (6 bases). Germline loops: CDR1 KGHSH, CDR2 LQKENI. V was cut by 2 bases and J by 3 bases, with 13 bases left in between. The CDR3 sequence is 15 residues long. CDR3 DNA sequence: TGTGCCAGCTCACCATTCACCAGGGGTGACACTGAAGCTTTCTTT. Amino acids: CASSPFTRGDTEAFF.

The V call is TRBV5-1, the J call TRBJ2-7, with 7 bases that match TRBD1. With V trimmed by 2 bases and J by 6 bases, 11 bases remained unmatched. From germline, CDR1 is SGHRS and CDR2 YFSETQ. This CDR3 is built from 15 residues. The CDR3 here is CASSLNDRVNGEQYF. CDR3 DNA: TGCGCCAGCAGCTTAAACGACAGGGTTAATGGCGAGCAGTACTTC.

This chain joins TRBV25-1 and TRBJ1-2; TRBD1 matches at 7 bases. The CDR3 is made up of 17 amino acids. Germline V gene data show CDR1 as MGHDK and CDR2 as SYGVNS. V shed 8 bases, J shed 0 bases, and the junction held 15 bases outside the gene matches. CDR3 amino acids: CASQKERTGDTNYGYTF. The CDR3 DNA reads TGTGCCAGCCAAAAAGAGAGGACAGGTGACACTAACTATGGCTACACCTTC.

The rearrangement joins TRBV7-9 to TRBJ2-5; weak D call: TRBD2 (7 bases). Per the germline V gene, CDR1 is SEHNR and CDR2 is FQNEAQ (reference sequence). With 0 bases removed from V and 5 bases from J, the gap between germline ends came to 16 bases. The CDR3 is made up of 16 amino acids. CDR3 sequence reads: CASSLALGGRIETQYF. DNA of the CDR3: TGTGCCAGCAGCTTAGCTCTGGGGGGGCGGATCGAGACCCAGTACTTC.

This chain connects TRBV5-5 to TRBJ2-5; 7 positions match TRBD2. Looked up from germline, CDR1 is SGHKS and CDR2 is YYEKEE (reference sequence). The CDR3 is made up of 16 amino acids. The V segment lost 0 bases and the J segment 5 bases; nucleotides outside the gene matches: 10. CDR3 sequence: CASSLGLAGLGETQYF. CDR3 sequence (DNA): TGTGCCAGCAGCTTGGGGTTAGCGGGCCTCGGGGAGACCCAGTACTTC.

V usage is TRBV6-5 and J usage is TRBJ1-5, with D perhaps matching TRBD1 (6 bases). This CDR3 is 15 amino acids long. Trimming took 6 bases from V and 2 from J, leaving 14 bases between them. Germline values: CDR1 MNHEY, CDR2 SVGAGI. The CDR3 loop reads CASRKTGSGNQPQHF. In DNA form, the CDR3 reads TGTGCCAGCAGGAAGACAGGCTCTGGCAATCAGCCCCAGCATTTT.

The chain employs TRBV10-3 and TRBJ1-2, with 9 nucleotides matching TRBD1. The length of the CDR3 is 17 residues. CDR1 and CDR2 from the germline V gene are ENHRY and SYGVKD. Trimming cost V 3 bases and J 2 bases; bases outside gene matches: 10. This CDR3 is CAISDTGGRRTNYGYTF. CDR3 in DNA: TGTGCCATCAGTGATACAGGGGGCCGACGTACGAACTATGGCTACACCTTC.

This clone was seen a few times. V and J are TRBV11-1 and TRBJ2-1; 9 nucleotides line up with TRBD2. The V gene end was trimmed by 5 bases and the J gene end by 7 bases; junction bases not matched to a gene: 9. The CDR3 spans 15 residues. Germline V gives CDR1 SGHAT, CDR2 FQDESV (reference sequence). This CDR3 is CASSRTSGRRNEQFF. The CDR3 nucleotides are TGTGCCAGCAGCCGAACGAGCGGGAGGAGGAATGAGCAGTTCTTC.

The rearrangement joins TRBV6-5 to TRBJ1-5; D not resolved. The CDR3 length is 15 residues. Germline-derived CDR1 and CDR2 are MNHEY and SVGAGI. Trimming cost V 2 bases and J 3 bases, with 11 bases left between them. The DNA for the CDR3 is TGTGCCAGCAGTTACGCCGTGCTAGACAATCAGCCCCAGCATTTT. Its protein is CASSYAVLDNQPQHF.

The chain couples TRBV28 to TRBJ1-1; D gene uncertain. Germline CDR1 is MDHEN and CDR2 is SYDVKM. The CDR3 has 14 amino acids. Trimming removed 7 bases from V and 4 bases from J, with 16 bases in between. CDR3 region: CASIVRGRATEAFF. The CDR3 region has the DNA TGTGCCAGCATCGTGAGAGGGCGAGCCACTGAAGCTTTCTTT.